The rows below give T cell receptor beta chains drawn from one sample of a study of cytomegalovirus exposure and HLA in healthy donors. Profiling relied on immunoSEQ multiplex PCR, and the TCRdb table lists in-frame clones only, not all of them. In the table there are roughly 99,000 clones, 60% to 75% of which are singletons. Source material: PBMCs. The receptor set was obtained from a man aged 25-45 years in good health and CMV-seronegative. CDR3s include the opening cysteine and the closing phenylalanine or tryptophan. Each record gives: J gene, V gene, CDR3 protein.

>TRBJ1-1|TRBV18
CASSRGQGQTEAFF
>TRBJ1-4|TRBV5-8
CASSLEGTGNEKLFF
>TRBJ1-1|TRBV15
CATSRVRLMNTEAFF
>TRBJ1-1|TRBV6-5
CASTRTGGNTEAFF
>TRBJ1-4|TRBV27
CASSLFAGAEALNEKLFF
>TRBJ2-1|TRBV7-6
CASSPGLLENNEQFF
>TRBJ2-6|TRBV25-1
CASSGFGLAGVGANVLTF
>TRBJ2-5|TRBV28
CASSPGQGETQYF
>TRBJ2-7|TRBV13
CASSPGVSGGTYEQYF
>TRBJ2-1|TRBV7-2
CASSLDPRTGVWNEQFF
>TRBJ2-3|TRBV2
CASSKNPGQGSDTQYF
>TRBJ2-7|TRBV18
CASSPNRGATEEQYF
>TRBJ1-2|TRBV10-1
CALGPGTAFLNYGYTF
>TRBJ2-5|TRBV7-2
CASSRPQETQYF
>TRBJ2-1|TRBV9
CASSVIAGGYNEQFF
>TRBJ2-7|TRBV7-9
CASSLFGTGALEQYF
>TRBJ1-5|TRBV6-1
CASSEGTGGQPQHF
>TRBJ2-5|TRBV28
CASSTAREGQGRKTQYF
>TRBJ1-5|TRBV6-5
CASRQSLNQPQHF
>TRBJ1-2|TRBV10-3
CAISEGGAANYGYTF
>TRBJ2-3|TRBV5-6
CASALRGSRTDTQYF
>TRBJ2-1|TRBV6-5
CASSLSGGAHNEQFF
>TRBJ2-7|TRBV19
CASSRTGSSYEQYF
>TRBJ2-7|TRBV4-1
CASTLMTGGEQYF
>TRBJ2-3|TRBV2
CASRPGQGLGDTQYF
>TRBJ2-3|TRBV4-1
CASSQDPSSGGTDTQYF
>TRBJ2-5|TRBV7-2
CASSIPRGNVETQYF
>TRBJ2-3|TRBV9
CASSVAGGGYTDTQYF
>TRBJ1-2|TRBV6-6
CASIGTDTNYGYTF
>TRBJ2-2|TRBV4-1
CASGQEITGTRITLNTGELFF
>TRBJ2-7|TRBV6-5
CASRHTSGSSYEQYF
>TRBJ2-1|TRBV30
CAWNLLAGVDEQFF
>TRBJ1-4|TRBV14
CASSQEFVAGNEKLFF
>TRBJ2-3|TRBV13
CASSADYPYTQYF
>TRBJ2-1|TRBV19
CASSIGKVANEQFF
>TRBJ2-1|TRBV13
CASSSSGEFYPNEQFF
>TRBJ1-5|TRBV19
CASIERPNLLRNQPQHF
>TRBJ2-1|TRBV30
CAWSVNKDNEQFF
>TRBJ2-7|TRBV2
CASSADRFYEQYF
>TRBJ2-3|TRBV21-1
CASSTSYTDTQYF
>TRBJ1-1|TRBV6-5
CASSYSGRPMNTEAFF
>TRBJ2-1|TRBV29-1
CSVRLGGENNEQFF
>TRBJ1-1|TRBV2
CASTRLGQGVEAFF
>TRBJ2-1|TRBV9
CASSVDWADNEQFF
>TRBJ2-2|TRBV30
CAWSHGQTAGELFF
>TRBJ2-1|TRBV7-9
CASSLGGGGPYNEQFF
>TRBJ1-1|TRBV10-3
CAISDRLEAFF
>TRBJ2-1|TRBV5-1
CASSLRSSAGVINEQFF
>TRBJ1-5|TRBV6-6
CASSSYTGGGQPQHF